These 6 T cell receptor beta chains share one sample of origin, sequenced in a study of post-analysis software for immune sequencing data. General study results and limits: Controls showed lower frequencies than patients for roughly 5 TRBV segments, and TRBV5-6, TRBV5-1 and TRBV20-1 were among these.

TCR beta libraries were prepared from cDNA with unique molecular identifiers. TCRdb reprocessed the PCR reads with MiXCR, giving one entry per CDR3 protein. The repertoire holds approximately 460,000 distinct CDR3 sequences, with 45% as singletons. Their cognate antigens are unknown. The sample comprised blood. Source of these receptors: a girl aged 10 to 17 with multiple sclerosis.

J is TRBJ2-7 and V is TRBV29-1; D not resolved. There are 11 residues in the CDR3. Germline lookup yields CDR1 SQVTM and CDR2 ANQGSEA. The V end lost 7 bases, the J end lost 2 bases, and 9 bases lay between the germline ends. The CDR3 DNA reads as TGCAGCGGCCGTGGCGCCTACGAGCAGTACTTC. This encodes CSGRGAYEQYF.

A word on this clonotype: At one end, the junction sequence differs from germline, possibly due to a read error. The genes are TRBV4-2 and TRBJ2-3; 9 bases line up with TRBD1. Germline values: CDR1 LGHNA, CDR2 YNFKEQ. The CDR3 is made up of 16 amino acids. The DNA for the CDR3 is TGTACCAGCAGACGGACAGGGGCGAAATCGCCAGATACGCAGTATTTT. Encoded protein: CTSRRTGAKSPDTQYF.

This clonotype was recorded only once. This chain links TRBV21-1 with TRBJ2-7; the DNA was not compared with TRBD2, the D call given in the table. TRBV21-1 is annotated as a pseudogene. CDR3 size: 17 residues. CDR3 in amino acids: CASSTGSGRADAYEQYF. DNA for the CDR3: TGTGCCAGCAGCACAGGTAGCGGGAGGGCCGACGCCTACGAGCAGTACTTC.

This clonotype was detected only a few times. The chain links TRBV29-1 to TRBJ2-3; 8 nucleotides agree with TRBD2. Trimming at V came to 7 bases and at J to 3 bases, leaving 24 bases not matched to a gene. Per germline, CDR1 SQVTM and CDR2 ANQGSEA. This CDR3 has 19 residues. For the CDR3, the DNA is TGCAGCGGGGCCCGGGGGGGCCTTTCGTGGAGCGGGAGTACAGATACGCAGTATTTT. This translates into CSGARGGLSWSGSTDTQYF.

J is TRBJ2-5 and V is TRBV7-2; D unclear. Germline-derived CDR1 and CDR2 are SGHTA and FQGNSA. The CDR3 has 17 residues. Between the trimmed V and J ends, which lost 0 bases and 2 bases, there was a span of 16 bases. In DNA form, the CDR3 reads TGTGCCAGCAGCTTAGCGCTCCTTAGTGGCAGGCAAGAGACCCAGTACTTC. Translating gives CASSLALLSGRQETQYF.

The chain is built from TRBV3-1 and TRBJ2-5; 9 nucleotides match TRBD1. Germline CDR1 reads LGHDT; CDR2 reads YNNKEL (reference sequence). After removal of 5 bases from V and 0 bases from J, the junction contained 7 bases not matched to a gene. There are 16 residues in the CDR3. The CDR3 bases are TGTGCCAGCAGCTTGATCCGGGACAGGGACCAAGAGACCCAGTACTTC. It translates to CASSLIRDRDQETQYF.